Described below is a single TCR beta chain sequence and its context. As yet, its antigen is unknown. A single base separates this from a much larger clone, so it may be a read error. This record comes from a study of tumor-infiltrating lymphocytes in primary liver carcinoma. Looking at the study overall: The patients presented with primary liver carcinoma, which was managed through surgical resection. The patient population consisted of men and women between 30 and 69 years of age.

The source of the blood RNA was unsorted whole blood, and germline DNA was extracted as well. Every patient had chronic HBV infection and was treatment-naive. Trimming took 5 bases from V and 2 from J; bases not matched to a gene: 5. CDR3 length equals 15 residues. Germline V gene lookup returns CDR1 MNHNY and CDR2 SVGAGI (reference sequence). Synthesis of TCR beta cDNA was carried out from about 500 ng total RNA with a constant-region primer. What produced the TCR beta libraries was three nested multiplex PCR rounds using slightly modified ARM-PCR. Both of the initial two PCR rounds ran for nine to eleven cycles and employed TRBV1-TRBV30 forward primers alongside a C-beta reverse primer. TCRdb re-derived calls from the multiplex PCR reads in MiXCR, one entry per CDR3 protein. The sample contains approximately 330,000 distinct CDR3 sequences, around three fifths of which appear only once. Overall study findings and caveats: Tumor region pairs overlapped more than did tumor-adjacent and tumor-blood pairs.

Sequencing was carried out using peripheral blood. The origin of this receptor is a man in his forties with primary liver carcinoma and hepatitis B virus infection. The rearrangement uses TRBV6-6 and TRBJ1-2, with 10 bases fitting TRBD1. CDR3 in DNA: TGTGCCAGCAGTAGACGGGACAGGGGAAACTATGGCTACACCTTC. Protein: CASSRRDRGNYGYTF.